A selection of T cell receptor beta chains follows, all from one sample in a study of regulatory T cells in long-lasting Graves disease. TCRdb re-called the multiplex PCR reads through MiXCR, storing one row per CDR3 protein. In the table there are about 620,000 distinct CDR3 sequences, approximately 15% of which are singletons. This same sample was also taken into another study, of T cells in Graves' hyperthyroidism and ophthalmopathy.

Sequencing used peripheral blood mononuclear cells (PBMCs), obtained at new diagnosis, from a patient treated with antithyroid drugs. The receptors here all came from a woman in her thirties with Graves disease. Both conserved end residues are part of each CDR3. D genes are given only for firm matches. Clone size appears in some rows only: once, few, many, or a class for an expanded clone.

clone size: few
V gene: TRBV18
J gene: TRBJ1-1
D gene: .
CDR3 protein: CASSTDRRQNTEAFF
CDR3 DNA: TGTGCCAGCTCAACCGACAGGAGACAAAACACTGAAGCTTTCTTT

clone size: .
V gene: TRBV20-1
J gene: TRBJ2-7
D gene: .
CDR3 protein: CSARDPRGNKDYEQYF
CDR3 DNA: TGCAGTGCTAGAGACCCGAGGGGGAATAAGGACTACGAGCAGTACTTC

clone size: .
V gene: TRBV30
J gene: TRBJ2-1
D gene: TRBD2
CDR3 protein: CARRGGSFNEQFF
CDR3 DNA: TGTGCACGGAGGGGAGGGTCATTCAATGAGCAGTTCTTC

clone size: .
V gene: TRBV5-1
J gene: TRBJ2-5
D gene: .
CDR3 protein: CASSQGTGALEETQYF
CDR3 DNA: TGCGCCAGCAGCCAAGGGACCGGGGCCCTGGAAGAGACCCAGTACTTC

clone size: few
V gene: TRBV30
J gene: TRBJ1-5
D gene: TRBD1
CDR3 protein: CAWSVSKDRANQPQHF
CDR3 DNA: TGTGCCTGGAGTGTAAGTAAGGACAGGGCTAATCAGCCCCAGCATTTT

clone size: many
V gene: TRBV6-1
J gene: TRBJ1-1
D gene: .
CDR3 protein: CASSKGGRAEAFF
CDR3 DNA: TGTGCCAGCAGTAAGGGGGGAAGGGCTGAAGCTTTCTTT

clone size: many
V gene: TRBV11-2
J gene: TRBJ2-1
D gene: .
CDR3 protein: CASSLDRVGRVAPDEQFF
CDR3 DNA: TGTGCCAGCAGCTTAGATCGGGTTGGACGGGTTGCGCCCGATGAGCAGTTCTTC

clone size: .
V gene: TRBV25-1
J gene: TRBJ1-6
D gene: TRBD1
CDR3 protein: CASSPGQGKGSPLHF
CDR3 DNA: TGTGCCAGCAGCCCGGGACAGGGAAAGGGTTCACCCCTCCACTTT

clone size: many
V gene: TRBV20-1
J gene: TRBJ2-1
D gene: TRBD2
CDR3 protein: CSARDRASGSIKGEQFF
CDR3 DNA: TGCAGTGCTAGAGATCGCGCTAGCGGGAGTATCAAGGGTGAGCAGTTCTTC

clone size: .
V gene: TRBV27
J gene: TRBJ1-5
D gene: .
CDR3 protein: CASSLGGGPHWPQHF
CDR3 DNA: TGTGCCAGCAGTTTAGGCGGGGGGCCCCATTGGCCCCAGCATTTT

clone size: few
V gene: TRBV7-2
J gene: TRBJ2-7
D gene: TRBD1
CDR3 protein: CASSRDREAEQYF
CDR3 DNA: TGTGCCAGCAGCCGGGACAGGGAGGCCGAGCAGTACTTC

clone size: few
V gene: TRBV19
J gene: TRBJ1-2
D gene: TRBD1
CDR3 protein: CASTTAGQGVRGYTF
CDR3 DNA: TGTGCCAGTACTACTGCGGGACAGGGGGTCCGAGGCTACACCTTC

clone size: few
V gene: TRBV29-1
J gene: TRBJ1-3
D gene: .
CDR3 protein: CSVEGSGVSGNTIYF
CDR3 DNA: TGCAGCGTTGAAGGATCAGGGGTCTCTGGAAACACCATATATTTT

clone size: .
V gene: TRBV20-1
J gene: TRBJ1-5
D gene: .
CDR3 protein: CSARPSTANQPQHF
CDR3 DNA: TGCAGTGCTAGACCTTCGACAGCTAATCAGCCCCAGCATTTT